The TCR beta chain under discussion was sequenced for a study of T-cell reconstitution after alpha-beta-depleted transplantation in children. Molecular barcoding with unique molecular identifiers was used for the TCRbeta library. TCRdb re-analysed the PCR reads in MiXCR, keeping a single row per CDR3 protein. The sample carries 450,000 to 550,000 distinct CDR3 sequences, around 10% recorded once. Details on this clonotype: Antigen unknown.

The CDR3 covers 13 residues. V lost 5 bases to trimming and J lost 5 bases, with 12 bases between them. Germline V gene lookup returns CDR1 SGHTA and CDR2 FQGNSA. Study-level results: Some patients' high day-60 TCRbeta diversity was traced to surviving recipient T cells and thymic progenitors. Expanded clones from the graft, numbering several hundred, reportedly supplied alpha-beta T cells about two months after transplant. At one year after transplant, newly produced T cells mostly accounted for T-cell counts and diversity.

This receptor was obtained from a female patient aged 2-15 years who had a stem cell transplant for aplastic anemia, so the T cells may come from the graft donor. The chain combines TRBV7-2 with TRBJ2-5; D call uncertain. Sequencing was performed on PBMCs, mostly from graft donor cells, taken 180 days after TCRalphabeta/CD19-depleted stem cell transplant. The CDR3 reads CASSPYVLETQYF. The CDR3 bases are TGTGCCAGCAGCCCGTATGTGCTGGAGACCCAGTACTTC.